This entry describes one TCR beta chain. The same CDR3 arises from other DNA sequences in this sample as well. Libraries were prepared by immunoSEQ multiplex PCR; TCRdb keeps only in-frame clonotypes and omits some of them. Of millions of clones listed, over 85% are singletons. This CDR3 region has 12 residues. V lost 3 bases and J lost 8; bases outside the gene matches: 2. CDR1 LNHDA and CDR2 SQIVND come from the germline V gene (reference sequence). These data originate in a study of shared clonotypes between healthy human individuals. Study overall: Aged 18 to 49, the donors were a couple of women and three men.

Sequencing input: naive CD4+ T cells from PBMCs. Described subset: CD45RA+ positively selected. The chain is built from TRBV19 and TRBJ1-2, with TRBD1 identical over 8 bases. The receptor was isolated from a man younger than 35 in good health. Some clones in this sample may be carry-over from other donors' samples. The CDR3 DNA follows: TGTGCCAGTAGTATCCCAGGGGGCGGCTACACCTTC. Amino acids: CASSIPGGGYTF.